A single sample is the source of the 18 T cell receptor beta chains below, sequenced in a study of T cells after yellow fever vaccination. TCRdb re-derived calls from the 5' RACE reads in MiXCR, one entry per CDR3 protein. The sample records around 500,000 distinct CDR3 sequences, 20% to 25% being singletons. Here the sequenced sample was PBMCs, taken about 20 days after the first yellow fever vaccination. Receptors originate from a man aged 18 to 29 who received the YFV17D yellow fever vaccine.

This clonotype was observed a handful of times. The chain uses TRBV12-3 or TRBV12-4 and TRBJ2-7, with D maybe TRBD2 (6 bases). The V end was cut by 7 bases, the J end by 1 base, with 8 bases between. The CDR3 contains 12 residues. The CDR3 loop reads CASTRGSYEQYF. The CDR3 coding sequence is TGTGCCAGCACCCGGGGGTCCTACGAGCAGTACTTC.

This clonotype was detected only a few times. CDR3 region: CASSSGGRGVYEQYV. CDR3 in DNA: TGTGCCAGCAGCTCCGGAGGTCGTGGGGTCTACGAGCAGTACGTC. V gene TRBV5-4 combines with J gene TRBJ2-7, with a weak D call TRBD2 (5 bases). The V and J ends lost 3 bases and 3 bases respectively, with 16 bases between them. CDR3 length: 15 amino acids. Germline V gene lookup returns CDR1 SGHNT and CDR2 YYREEE (reference sequence).

The gene calls are TRBV6-1 and TRBJ2-4; D not resolved. Germline lookup yields CDR1 MNHNS and CDR2 SASEGT. This CDR3 has 17 amino acids. Trimming took 0 bases from V and 1 from J, leaving 13 bases between them. As DNA, the CDR3 is TGTGCCAGCAGTGAAGCGCTGGCCCTTGGGGCCAAAAACATTCAGTACTTC. Its protein is CASSEALALGAKNIQYF.

The chain recombines TRBV18 with TRBJ2-7; 7 bases are a match to TRBD1. Germline V gene data show CDR1 as KGHSH and CDR2 as LQKENI. The CDR3 loop spans 15 amino acids. J was trimmed by 2 bases and V by 4 bases; bases with no gene match: 8. CDR3: CASSLHRDSAYEQYF. Written as DNA, the CDR3 is TGTGCCAGCTCACTTCACCGGGACAGCGCCTACGAGCAGTACTTC.

This clonotype was counted once. This rearrangement joins TRBV6-1 to TRBJ2-2; D is ambiguous. The CDR3 covers 15 residues. V gave up 4 bases and J gave up 4 bases, with 13 bases separating them. The V gene's germline CDR1 is MNHNS and CDR2 SASEGT. CDR3 sequence (DNA): TGTGCCAGCAGTGGCCGGGCTTGGAGCACCGGGGAGCTGTTTTTT. Translated, it gives CASSGRAWSTGELFF.

This clonotype was seen more than once but under ten times. V usage is TRBV7-8 and J usage is TRBJ1-4, with no clear D. This CDR3 region has 13 residues. Germline V gene data show CDR1 as SGHVS and CDR2 as FQNEAQ. V was shortened by 5 bases and J by 4 bases, with 8 bases between the two germline ends. The DNA of the CDR3 is TGTGCCAGCAGCGGCCGGGGTAATGAAAAACTGTTTTTT. It translates to CASSGRGNEKLFF.

J is TRBJ2-5 and V is TRBV5-1; TRBD1 might be the D (5 bases). Trimming shortened V by 0 bases and J by 6 bases, and 6 bases separated the two germline ends. There are 12 residues in the CDR3. Germline V gene data show CDR1 as SGHRS and CDR2 as YFSETQ. As DNA, the CDR3 is TGCGCCAGCAGCTTGGACAGGAAGACCCAGTACTTC. Translated: CASSLDRKTQYF. Filled out from reference TRBV5-1 and TRBJ2-5, the complete variable domain reads KAGVTQTPRYLIKTRGQQVTLSCSPISGHRSVSWYQQTPGQGLQFLFEYFSETQRNKGNFPGRFSGRQFSNSRSEMNVSTLELGDSALYLCASSLDRKTQYFGPGTRLLVL.

The V call is TRBV4-3, the J call TRBJ1-2; unclear D gene. The V end was cut by 3 bases, the J end by 4 bases, with 15 bases between. The CDR3 sequence is 15 residues long. Germline CDR1 LGHNA, CDR2 YSLEER. DNA of the CDR3: TGCGCCAGCAGCCATGAATACACAAGAAGCTATGGCTACACCTTC. The encoded protein is CASSHEYTRSYGYTF.

V and J are TRBV9 and TRBJ1-1, with D tentatively TRBD1 (6 bases). Germline V gene sequence: CDR1 SGDLS, CDR2 YYNGEE. The CDR3 loop spans 14 amino acids. Between the trimmed V and J ends, which lost 0 bases and 4 bases, there was a span of 10 bases. The CDR3 DNA is TGTGCCAGCAGCGTAGGTGGGGGCCGCACTGAAGCTTTCTTT. This encodes CASSVGGGRTEAFF.

This chain uses TRBV20-1 with TRBJ2-7; the match to TRBD1 covers 7 bases. With V trimmed by 1 base and J by 2 bases, 8 bases remained unmatched. Per the germline V gene, CDR1 is DFQATT and CDR2 is SNEGSKA (reference sequence). This CDR3 is built from 15 residues. The CDR3 nucleotides are TGCAGTGCTAGAGGCACATCGACAGGGCCCTACGAGCAGTACTTC. The encoded protein is CSARGTSTGPYEQYF.

The chain uses TRBV7-9 and TRBJ2-2; no firm D call. The V and J ends lost 6 bases and 3 bases respectively, with 11 bases between them. The germline gives CDR1 SEHNR, CDR2 FQNEAQ (reference sequence). The CDR3 spans 14 residues. The CDR3 region is CASRPKTYTGELFF. In nucleotides, the CDR3 is TGTGCCAGCAGACCCAAGACCTACACCGGGGAGCTGTTTTTT. Complete variable domain (other parts from reference TRBV7-9 and TRBJ2-2): DTGVSQNPRHKITKRGQNVTFRCDPISEHNRLYWYRQTLGQGPEFLTYFQNEAQLEKSRLLSDRFSAERPKGSFSTLEIQRTEQGDSAMYLCASRPKTYTGELFFGEGSRLTVL.

The chain has TRBV20-1 and TRBJ2-2, with D maybe TRBD2 (5 bases). V lost 1 base to trimming and J lost 4 bases, with 10 bases between them. Germline V lookup: CDR1 DFQATT, CDR2 SNEGSKA (reference sequence). This CDR3 region has 14 residues. The DNA for the CDR3 is TGCAGTGCTAGAGTTCTAGCCAGCACCGGGGAGCTGTTTTTT. Amino acids: CSARVLASTGELFF.

The V and J genes are TRBV20-1 and TRBJ2-3, with TRBD2 matching 14 bases. There are 16 residues in the CDR3. Germline lookup yields CDR1 DFQATT and CDR2 SNEGSKA (reference sequence). V trimming: 1 base; J trimming: 6 bases; junction bases outside the gene matches: 6. The CDR3 loop reads CSARGPGLAGVDTQYF. The CDR3 region has the DNA TGCAGTGCTAGAGGTCCGGGACTAGCGGGGGTGGATACGCAGTATTTT.

This clonotype has only a few counts. The gene calls are TRBV20-1 and TRBJ2-4; no clear D. The germline CDR1 and CDR2 sequences are DFQATT and SNEGSKA (reference sequence). The CDR3 runs 11 residues. V gave up 0 bases and J gave up 6 bases, with 3 bases separating them. The CDR3 loop is CSARDSNIQYF. CDR3 DNA sequence: TGCAGTGCTAGAGATTCAAACATTCAGTACTTC.

V and J are TRBV6-2 or TRBV6-3 and TRBJ2-6, with D hard to call. Germline V gene sequence: CDR1 MNHEY, CDR2 SVGEGT. The CDR3 runs 18 residues. V shed 0 bases and J shed 1 base, with 13 bases lying between them. The CDR3 here is CASSYSIGYGSGANVLTF. As DNA, the CDR3 is TGTGCCAGCAGTTACTCGATCGGTTACGGATCTGGGGCCAACGTCCTGACTTTC.

This clonotype has more than one count but fewer than ten. The V gene is TRBV19, the J gene TRBJ2-5; 8 positions agree with TRBD1. CDR3 size: 15 residues. Germline lookup yields CDR1 LNHDA and CDR2 SQIVND (reference sequence). The V segment lost 7 bases and the J segment 3 bases; nucleotides outside the gene matches: 10. CDR3 nucleotide sequence: TGTGCCAGTAACGGCCCCGGACAGGGCGAAGAGACCCAGTACTTC. The encoded protein is CASNGPGQGEETQYF.

This clonotype was detected only a few times. A clone one base away is much larger, so this may be a read error. V gene TRBV25-1 combines with J gene TRBJ1-1, with TRBD1 matching over 9 bases. This CDR3 contains 15 residues. V trimming: 3 bases; J trimming: 1 base; junction bases outside the gene matches: 3. Per germline, CDR1 MGHDK and CDR2 SYGVNS. CDR3 coding DNA: TGTGCCAGCAGTGATCCGGGACAGGGGAACACTGAAGCTTTCTTT. It yields the protein CASSDPGQGNTEAFF. The complete variable domain, with remaining parts taken from reference TRBV25-1 and TRBJ1-1, reads EADIYQTPRYLVIGTGKKITLECSQTMGHDKMYWYQQDPGMELHLIHYSYGVNSTEKGDLSSESTVSRIRTEHFPLTLESARPSHTSQYLCASSDPGQGNTEAFFGQGTRLTVV.

The chain combines TRBV7-3 with TRBJ2-1; D not certain. The CDR3 sequence is 14 residues long. V shed 0 bases and J shed 9 bases, with 12 bases lying between them. CDR1 and CDR2 from the germline V gene are SGHTA and FQGTGA. CDR3 nucleotide sequence: TGTGCCAGCAGCTTAACTAGTAGGGTGGGTGAGCAGTTCTTC. This encodes CASSLTSRVGEQFF.